A selection of T cell receptor beta chains follows, all from one sample in a study of graft-versus-host responses after intestinal transplantation. Method: immunoSEQ multiplex PCR; TCRdb's copy keeps in-frame clones and lacks some. The profile covers approximately 5,000 clones, with 72% appearing a single time and about two fifths taken by the ten largest. The specimen comprised PBMCs, sampled approximately 540 days after intestinal transplant. Receptor source: a human patient who received an intestinal transplant, so some T cells may come from the graft donor. The CDR3 runs from the conserved cysteine through the conserved F or W. D genes are given only for firm matches. Expanded clones are given a class, and other clones once, few, many or no size at all.

-	TRBV11-3	-	TRBJ1-5	CASSLEVEGTQHF	TGTGCCAGCAGCTTAGAGGTTGAAGGGACCCAGCATTTT
TRBD2	TRBV7-2	-	TRBJ2-3	CASSFTSGGAGDTQYF	TGTGCCAGCAGCTTTACTAGCGGGGGGGCCGGGGATACGCAGTATTTT
TRBD1	TRBV11-3	-	TRBJ1-6	CASSSGQGPNSPLHF	TGTGCCAGCAGCTCGGGACAGGGCCCTAATTCACCCCTCCACTTT
-	TRBV11-3	-	TRBJ2-7	CASSSARVGYEQYF	TGTGCCAGCAGCTCCGCCCGGGTTGGGTACGAGCAGTACTTC
-	TRBV5-1	few	TRBJ1-1	CASRPPGVANTEAFF	TGCGCCAGCAGACCCCCGGGGGTAGCGAACACTGAAGCTTTCTTT
TRBD1	TRBV7-2	few	TRBJ1-5	CASSLGTGNQPQHF	TGTGCCAGCAGCTTAGGGACAGGTAATCAGCCCCAGCATTTT
-	TRBV7-2	few	TRBJ2-3	CAAALNTQYF	TGTGCAGCAGCTTTGAATACGCAGTATTTT
-	TRBV6-6	few	TRBJ1-2	CASSYSGGGYGYTF	TGTGCCAGCAGTTACTCGGGGGGAGGCTATGGCTACACCTTC
TRBD1	TRBV19	-	TRBJ2-3	CASVARQGVGDTQYF	TGTGCCAGTGTGGCCCGACAGGGGGTCGGAGATACGCAGTATTTT
-	TRBV7-9	-	TRBJ1-6	CASRSGHQTNSPLHF	TGTGCCAGCAGGTCGGGACACCAGACTAATTCACCCCTCCACTTT
-	TRBV30	-	TRBJ2-4	CAWSPTDTENIQYF	TGTGCCTGGAGTCCAACCGACACGGAAAACATTCAGTACTTC
TRBD1	TRBV2	-	TRBJ1-2	CASRVRTGGDGYTF	TGTGCCAGCAGGGTCCGAACAGGGGGCGATGGCTACACCTTC
-	TRBV4-3	-	TRBJ1-4	CASSQVFGGEKLFF	TGCGCCAGCAGCCAAGTTTTCGGTGGAGAAAAACTGTTTTTT
-	TRBV11-2	-	TRBJ2-3	CASSQDSGYTPDTQYF	TGCGCCAGCAGCCAAGACAGCGGGTATACACCAGATACGCAGTATTTT
-	TRBV6-6	few	TRBJ2-7	CASQGSGDEQYF	TGTGCCTCCCAAGGGTCAGGCGACGAGCAGTACTTC
TRBD2	TRBV5-5	-	TRBJ2-7	CASSQEASGDYEQYF	TGCGCCAGCAGCCAAGAGGCTAGCGGGGATTACGAGCAGTACTTC
-	TRBV27	-	TRBJ1-2	CASSRTGSAGYTF	TGTGCCAGCAGTAGAACAGGGTCCGCTGGCTACACCTTC
-	TRBV30	-	TRBJ1-6	CAWSVEGDNSSPLHF	TGTGCCTGGAGTGTGGAGGGGGATAATAGTTCACCCCTCCACTTT
-	TRBV6-1	-	TRBJ1-1	CASSRGSQETEAFF	TGTGCCAGCAGTCGCGGGTCCCAGGAAACTGAAGCTTTCTTT
-	TRBV18	-	TRBJ2-3	CASSPVRGTDTQYF	TGTGCCAGCTCACCGGTTAGAGGAACAGATACGCAGTATTTT
TRBD1	TRBV4-3	-	TRBJ1-2	CASSQGTGGVYGYTF	TGCGCCAGCAGCCAAGGGACAGGGGGTGTCTATGGCTACACCTTC
-	TRBV19	-	TRBJ1-3	CASSIRLEVGNTIYF	TGTGCCAGTAGTATACGACTGGAAGTTGGAAACACCATATATTTT